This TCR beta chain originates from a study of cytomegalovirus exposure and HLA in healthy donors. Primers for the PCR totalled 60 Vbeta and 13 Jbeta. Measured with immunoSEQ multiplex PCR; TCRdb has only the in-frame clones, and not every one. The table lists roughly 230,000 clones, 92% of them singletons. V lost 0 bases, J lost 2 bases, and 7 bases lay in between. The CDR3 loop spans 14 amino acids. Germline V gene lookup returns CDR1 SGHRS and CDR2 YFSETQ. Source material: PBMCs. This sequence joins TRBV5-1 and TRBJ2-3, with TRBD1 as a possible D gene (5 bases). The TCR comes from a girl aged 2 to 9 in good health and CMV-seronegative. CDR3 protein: CASSLVGPTDTQYF. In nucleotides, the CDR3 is TGCGCCAGCAGCTTGGTGGGGCCCACAGATACGCAGTATTTT.